This entry lists 20 T cell receptor beta chains sequenced from one sample in a study of blood T cell repertoires in COVID-19. Only in-frame clones appear in the TCRdb table, and some are missing; sequencing was by immunoSEQ multiplex PCR. The top ten clones hold approximately 1.5% of a sample with hundreds of thousands of clones, around 87% of them seen once. Sequenced sample: PBMCs or T cells enriched from blood (not recorded which). These receptors were obtained from a woman aged 50 to 65 who had recovered from COVID-19.

The gene calls are TRBV7-3 and TRBJ2-3; D uncertain. This CDR3 comprises 15 residues. Trimming took off 4 bases at V and 0 bases at J, with 11 bases between the two ends. The germline gives CDR1 SGHTA, CDR2 FQGTGA. CDR3 region: CASSSTGSSTDTQYF. CDR3 coding DNA: TGTGCCAGCAGCTCGACTGGATCTAGCACAGATACGCAGTATTTT.

The chain joins TRBV5-1 to TRBJ1-2, with D perhaps TRBD1 (5 bases). The CDR3 has 14 amino acids. V lost 5 bases and J 0 bases, leaving 11 bases between the germline ends. Germline V gene sequence: CDR1 SGHRS, CDR2 YFSETQ. This chain's CDR3 is CASRWPGANYGYTF. The CDR3, as DNA: TGCGCCAGCAGATGGCCGGGGGCTAACTATGGCTACACCTTC.

V is TRBV30 and J is TRBJ1-3; D ambiguous. CDR1 is GTSNPN and CDR2 is SVGIG in the germline V gene (reference sequence). V gave up 2 bases and J gave up 1 base, with 12 bases separating them. The length of the CDR3 is 15 residues. The CDR3 is CAWSSAGESGNTIYF. The DNA for the CDR3 is TGTGCCTGGAGTTCCGCTGGAGAATCTGGAAACACCATATATTTT.

J is TRBJ2-7 and V is TRBV9; the match to TRBD1 covers 8 bases. The ends lost 0 bases at V and 2 bases at J; junction bases unmatched: 4. Germline assignment: CDR1 SGDLS and CDR2 YYNGEE. The CDR3 loop spans 15 amino acids. The CDR3 coding sequence is TGTGCCAGCAGCGTAGCTGTGACAGGGGCCTACGAGCAGTACTTC. This translates into CASSVAVTGAYEQYF.

The chain carries TRBV7-8 and TRBJ2-1; TRBD2 aligns across 8 bases. The CDR3 spans 15 residues. The junction had 9 bases not matched to a gene; V was cut back by 5 bases and J by 6 bases. CDR1 and CDR2 (germline): SGHVS, FQNEAQ. CDR3 coding DNA: TGTGCCAGCAGCCCAACTAGCGGTATAAGCAATGAGCAGTTCTTC. Its translation: CASSPTSGISNEQFF.

This sequence joins TRBV5-1 and TRBJ2-2, with 10 nucleotides matching TRBD2. CDR3 length equals 16 residues. Unmatched junction bases numbered 3, after V lost 0 bases and J lost 4 bases. Germline-derived CDR1 and CDR2 are SGHRS and YFSETQ. This chain's CDR3 is CASSLDSGRATGELFF. CDR3 bases: TGCGCCAGCAGCTTGGACAGCGGGAGGGCCACCGGGGAGCTGTTTTTT. The full variable domain, completed using reference TRBV5-1 and TRBJ2-2, is KAGVTQTPRYLIKTRGQQVTLSCSPISGHRSVSWYQQTPGQGLQFLFEYFSETQRNKGNFPGRFSGRQFSNSRSEMNVSTLELGDSALYLCASSLDSGRATGELFFGEGSRLTVL.

The chain uses TRBV28 and TRBJ1-3; D gene uncertain. CDR3 length: 16 amino acids. Germline loops: CDR1 MDHEN, CDR2 SYDVKM. V was pared by 5 bases and J by 0 bases, with 14 bases between. For the CDR3, the DNA is TGTGCCAGCAGTCGAGGCGGGGTCTCCTCTGGAAACACCATATATTTT. The encoded protein is CASSRGGVSSGNTIYF.

The chain links TRBV5-1 to TRBJ1-2, with a tentative D call TRBD1 (6 bases). This CDR3 is built from 13 residues. The V gene's germline CDR1 is SGHRS and CDR2 YFSETQ. Trimming shortened V by 4 bases and J by 2 bases, and 9 bases separated the two germline ends. The chain's CDR3 is CASSPGENYGYTF. Written as DNA, the CDR3 is TGCGCCAGCAGCCCAGGGGAGAACTATGGCTACACCTTC.

The rearrangement joins TRBV6-5 to TRBJ2-3, with D possibly being TRBD2 (5 bases). The CDR3 covers 14 residues. Germline assignment: CDR1 MNHEY and CDR2 SVGAGI. Trimming removed 6 bases from V and 6 bases from J, with 16 bases in between. CDR3 in amino acids: CASRTSFSGDTQYF. The DNA of the CDR3 is TGTGCCAGCAGAACTAGTTTCTCTGGGGATACGCAGTATTTT.

The chain employs TRBV5-1 and TRBJ2-7, with 10 bases aligning to TRBD2. This CDR3 is built from 13 residues. Germline values: CDR1 SGHRS, CDR2 YFSETQ. V lost 4 bases and J lost 10; bases outside the gene matches: 8. This CDR3 is CASSGLAGAEQYF. The CDR3 bases are TGCGCCAGCAGCGGGCTAGCGGGGGCCGAACAGTACTTC.

V gene TRBV7-9 combines with J gene TRBJ1-2, with D possibly being TRBD1 (5 bases). Germline V CDR1 and CDR2: SEHNR, FQNEAQ (reference sequence). The CDR3 contains 16 residues. V lost 3 bases and J lost 0, with 14 bases in between. CDR3 coding DNA: TGTGCCAGCAGCTTTAATGGGGGACTATCTAACTATGGCTACACCTTC. Its translation: CASSFNGGLSNYGYTF.

The chain employs TRBV19 and TRBJ1-4; 7 positions match TRBD1. The CDR3 is 15 residues long. After removal of 6 bases from V and 0 bases from J, the junction contained 4 bases not matched to a gene. Germline CDR1 reads LNHDA; CDR2 reads SQIVND (reference sequence). The chain's CDR3 is CASRGTAATNEKLFF. DNA of the CDR3: TGTGCCAGTAGGGGGACAGCCGCAACTAATGAAAAACTGTTTTTT.

On this clone itself: The sample carries other DNA sequences with the same CDR3. This chain uses TRBV14 with TRBJ1-2; TRBD1 matches 7 bases. CDR1 is SGHDN, CDR2 FVKESK, per germline. V trimming: 1 base; J trimming: 5 bases; junction bases outside the gene matches: 4. CDR3 size: 14 residues. As DNA, the CDR3 is TGTGCCAGCAGCCAAGCCGGGACAGCATATGGCTACACCTTC. Its protein is CASSQAGTAYGYTF.

The chain recombines TRBV6-2 or TRBV6-3 with TRBJ2-7, with D possibly matching TRBD1 (5 bases). This CDR3 region has 13 residues. Germline V gene data show CDR1 as MNHEY and CDR2 as SVGEGT. V dropped 6 bases and J dropped 2 bases, with 11 bases sitting between them. DNA for the CDR3: TGTGCCAGCAGCAAAACAGGTACCTACGAGCAGTACTTC. Translation gives CASSKTGTYEQYF.

V usage is TRBV4-1 and J usage is TRBJ1-6; maybe TRBD1 (6 bases). V was clipped by 5 bases and J by 7 bases, with 9 bases between them. There are 13 residues in the CDR3. The V gene's germline CDR1 is MGHRA and CDR2 YSYEKL. The CDR3 sequence is CASSTGTNSPLHF. For the CDR3, the DNA is TGCGCCAGCAGCACCGGGACAAATTCACCCCTCCACTTT.

This clone was counted once. The V gene is TRBV24-1, the J gene TRBJ2-5; a weak D match, TRBD1 (5 bases). Germline values: CDR1 KGHDR, CDR2 SFDVKD. V was trimmed by 3 bases and J by 1 base, leaving 11 bases between them. CDR3 length: 15 amino acids. CDR3 DNA: TGTGCCACCAGTGATAAAACAGGCTCCCAAGAGACCCAGTACTTC. Protein: CATSDKTGSQETQYF.

This clone was detected once. The rearrangement uses TRBV11-3 and TRBJ2-1; D is perhaps TRBD2 (5 bases). The length of the CDR3 is 15 residues. Trimming shortened V by 0 bases and J by 7 bases, and 13 bases separated the two germline ends. CDR1 and CDR2 from the germline V gene are SGHNT and YENEEA. The CDR3 spells CASSLEGDPSNEQFF. CDR3 nucleotide sequence: TGTGCCAGCAGCTTAGAGGGAGACCCCTCTAATGAGCAGTTCTTC.

This chain connects TRBV10-3 to TRBJ2-5; TRBD2 might be the D (6 bases). V was cut by 0 bases and J by 5 bases, with 13 bases left in between. CDR1 and CDR2 (germline): ENHRY, SYGVKD. This CDR3 is 15 amino acids long. CDR3 loop: CAISESGGAAETQYF. Here the CDR3 DNA reads TGTGCCATCAGTGAGTCTGGAGGGGCAGCGGAGACCCAGTACTTC.

The rearrangement joins TRBV19 to TRBJ1-5; 9 nucleotides align to TRBD1. J lost 1 base, V lost 4 bases, and 2 bases had no gene match. Germline CDR1 reads LNHDA; CDR2 reads SQIVND (reference sequence). The CDR3 covers 15 residues. The CDR3 region has the DNA TGTGCCAGTAGTAAGGGACAGGGCAGCAATCAGCCCCAGCATTTT. Translated, it gives CASSKGQGSNQPQHF.

The chain links TRBV7-9 to TRBJ2-1; 8 positions agree with TRBD2. V lost 1 base, J lost 7 bases, and 6 bases stayed unmatched. The length of the CDR3 is 15 residues. The germline V gene has CDR1 SEHNR and CDR2 FQNEAQ (reference sequence). The CDR3 coding sequence is TGTGCCAGCAGCTTAGGTTTAGCGGGATCTAATGAGCAGTTCTTC. It translates to CASSLGLAGSNEQFF.